This T cell receptor (beta chain) was obtained from a study of T cell responses to AZD1222 COVID-19 vaccine. The repertoire was sequenced with immunoSEQ multiplex PCR; TCRdb's copy has only in-frame clones and lacks some. The data contain some 100,000 clones, 90% to 95% of them singletons. The CDR3 length is 15 residues. Germline V gene lookup returns CDR1 MGHRA and CDR2 YSYEKL. V lost 6 bases and J lost 6; bases outside the gene matches: 8. V is TRBV4-1 and J is TRBJ1-6, with TRBD1 identical over 7 bases. The material sequenced was peripheral blood, taken on day 0 of AZD1222 vaccination. The sequence came from an adult in good health. The CDR3: CASSEGTDFNSPLHF. CDR3 sequence (DNA): TGCGCCAGCAGTGAGGGGACAGATTTTAATTCACCCCTCCACTTT.